This T cell receptor (beta chain) is from a study of blood T cell repertoires in COVID-19. About the study: Some COVID-19 samples were acute and others convalescent; all came from the United States, Italy and Spain. T cells, B-cell-depleted T cells, or PBMCs supplied cDNA or gDNA.

Original processing methods: Amplification with reference gene primers provided the estimates of nucleated cell counts. Clones were sequenced by immunoSEQ multiplex PCR, and TCRdb holds only the in-frame ones, with some missing. Clone size and the V and J calls come from that table; the DNA yielded D and trimming. The sample shows 200,000 or so clones, roughly 80% of them seen only once. Looked up from germline, CDR1 is KGHDR and CDR2 is SFDVKD. The V end was cut by 7 bases, the J end by 0 bases, with 10 bases between. The CDR3 has 14 amino acids. Sequences were obtained from peripheral blood. The receptor was derived from a woman over 75 with acute or convalescent COVID-19. This chain links TRBV24-1 with TRBJ2-3, with D tentatively TRBD1 (6 bases). The CDR3 sequence: CATSRDMSTDTQYF. CDR3 bases: TGTGCCACCAGCCGGGACATGAGCACAGATACGCAGTATTTT.